One and the same sample provided the 3 T cell receptor beta chains below, sequenced in a study of tumor-infiltrating lymphocytes in primary liver carcinoma. TCR beta cDNA came from approximately 490 ng total RNA, primed with a constant-region primer. Slightly modified ARM-PCR with three nested multiplex PCR rounds yielded TCR beta libraries. A C-beta reverse primer was combined with TRBV1-TRBV30 forward primers in the first two PCR rounds, and each round had 10 cycles. TCRdb called the multiplex PCR reads again in MiXCR, with one record for every CDR3 protein. Altogether about 320,000 distinct CDR3 sequences are present, nearly 60% being singletons, with the ten largest covering about a sixth. Germline DNA was extracted too, while blood RNA derived from unsorted whole blood. The source material was peripheral blood. These receptors were collected from a woman aged 30 to 39 with primary liver carcinoma and hepatitis B virus infection.

Only a few counts were recorded for this clonotype. The V and J genes are TRBV6-6 and TRBJ1-1; the D is unclear. Germline CDR1 is MNHNY and CDR2 is SVGAGI (reference sequence). The CDR3 spans 14 residues. Trimming shortened V by 6 bases and J by 0 bases, and 11 bases separated the two germline ends. The DNA of the CDR3 is TGTGCCAGCAGCCAAAATATGATGAACACTGAAGCTTTCTTT. Translating gives CASSQNMMNTEAFF.

The chain carries TRBV10-1 and TRBJ2-1; the D gene is possibly TRBD2 (6 bases). The ends were cut back, 3 bases at V and 13 bases at J, with 16 bases in the middle. The CDR3 contains 13 residues. CDR1 and CDR2 (germline): WNHNN, SYGVQD (reference sequence). The CDR3 loop is CASSDWAGRPQFF. The CDR3 DNA reads as TGCGCCAGCAGTGATTGGGCGGGACGTCCTCAGTTCTTC.

This clonotype was counted a few times. This may arise from a read error, as a much more abundant clone is one base away. The chain carries TRBV4-1 and TRBJ2-2; 7 nucleotides line up with TRBD2. The germline V gene encodes CDR1 MGHRA and CDR2 YSYEKL. Trimming at V came to 6 bases and at J to 4 bases, leaving 8 bases not matched to a gene. This CDR3 is 15 amino acids long. In nucleotides, the CDR3 is TGCGCCAGCAGTCGCGGGAGAGGAGCCACCGGGGAGCTGTTTTTT. It encodes CASSRGRGATGELFF.